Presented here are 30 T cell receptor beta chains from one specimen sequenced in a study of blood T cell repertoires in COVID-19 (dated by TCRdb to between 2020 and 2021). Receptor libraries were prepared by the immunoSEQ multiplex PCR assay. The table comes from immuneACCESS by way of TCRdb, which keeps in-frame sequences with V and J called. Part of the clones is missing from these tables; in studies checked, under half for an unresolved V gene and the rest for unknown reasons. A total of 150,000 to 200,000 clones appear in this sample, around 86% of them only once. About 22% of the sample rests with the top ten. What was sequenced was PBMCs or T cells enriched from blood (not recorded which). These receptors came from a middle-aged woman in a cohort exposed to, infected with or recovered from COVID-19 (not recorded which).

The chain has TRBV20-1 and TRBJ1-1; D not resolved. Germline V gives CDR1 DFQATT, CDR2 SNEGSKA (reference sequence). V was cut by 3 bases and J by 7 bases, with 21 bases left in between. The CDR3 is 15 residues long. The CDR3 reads CSASDTIQSNLEAFF. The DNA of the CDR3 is TGCAGTGCTAGTGACACGATACAGAGTAACCTTGAAGCTTTCTTT.

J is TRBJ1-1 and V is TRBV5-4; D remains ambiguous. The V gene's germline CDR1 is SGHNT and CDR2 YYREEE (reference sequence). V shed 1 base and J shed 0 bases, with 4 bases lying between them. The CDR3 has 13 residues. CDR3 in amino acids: CASSLHMNTEAFF. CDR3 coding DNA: TGTGCCAGCAGCTTGCACATGAACACTGAAGCTTTCTTT. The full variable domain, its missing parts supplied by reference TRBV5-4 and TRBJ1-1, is ETGVTQSPTHLIKTRGQQVTLRCSSQSGHNTVSWYQQALGQGPQFIFQYYREEENGRGNFPPRFSGLQFPNYSSELNVNALELDDSALYLCASSLHMNTEAFFGQGTRLTVV.

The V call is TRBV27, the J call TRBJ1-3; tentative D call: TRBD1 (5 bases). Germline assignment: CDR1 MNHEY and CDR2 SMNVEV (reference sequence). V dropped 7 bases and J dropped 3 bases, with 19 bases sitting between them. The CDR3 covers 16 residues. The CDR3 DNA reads TGTGCCAGCAAAATGACAGTATCTTCTGATGGAAACACCATATATTTT. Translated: CASKMTVSSDGNTIYF.

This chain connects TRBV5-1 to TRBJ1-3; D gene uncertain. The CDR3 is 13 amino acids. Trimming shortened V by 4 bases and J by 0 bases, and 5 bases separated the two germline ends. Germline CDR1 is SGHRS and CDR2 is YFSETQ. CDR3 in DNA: TGCGCCAGCAGCGTCAGCTCTGGAAACACCATATATTTT. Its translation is CASSVSSGNTIYF.

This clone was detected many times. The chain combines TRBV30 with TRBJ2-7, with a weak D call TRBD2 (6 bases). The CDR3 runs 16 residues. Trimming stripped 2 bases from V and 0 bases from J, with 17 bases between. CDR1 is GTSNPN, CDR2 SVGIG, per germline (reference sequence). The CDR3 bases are TGTGCCTGGAGTCCATTCGGAGGGCCAGGCTCCTACGAGCAGTACTTC. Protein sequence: CAWSPFGGPGSYEQYF.

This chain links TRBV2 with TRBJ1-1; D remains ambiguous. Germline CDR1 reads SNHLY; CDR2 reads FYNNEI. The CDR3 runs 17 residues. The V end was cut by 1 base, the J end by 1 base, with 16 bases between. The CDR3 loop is CASSEGGAHYKNTEAFF. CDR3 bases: TGTGCCAGCAGTGAAGGAGGAGCTCACTATAAGAACACTGAAGCTTTCTTT.

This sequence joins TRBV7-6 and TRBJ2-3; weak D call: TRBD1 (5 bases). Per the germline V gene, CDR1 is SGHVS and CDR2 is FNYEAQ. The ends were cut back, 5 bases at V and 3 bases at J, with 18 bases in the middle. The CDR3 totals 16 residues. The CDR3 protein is CASSPNWGRVTDTQYF. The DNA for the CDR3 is TGTGCCAGCAGCCCCAACTGGGGCAGGGTAACAGATACGCAGTATTTT.

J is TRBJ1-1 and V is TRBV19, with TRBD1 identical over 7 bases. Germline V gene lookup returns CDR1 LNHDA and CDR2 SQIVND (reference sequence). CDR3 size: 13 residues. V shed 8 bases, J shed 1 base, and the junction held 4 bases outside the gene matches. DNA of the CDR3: TGTGCCAGTGGGCGACAGGGGAACACTGAAGCTTTCTTT. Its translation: CASGRQGNTEAFF. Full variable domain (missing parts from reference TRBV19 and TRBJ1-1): DGGITQSPKYLFRKEGQNVTLSCEQNLNHDAMYWYRQDPGQGLRLIYYSQIVNDFQKGDIAEGYSVSREKKESFPLTVTSAQKNPTAFYLCASGRQGNTEAFFGQGTRLTVV.

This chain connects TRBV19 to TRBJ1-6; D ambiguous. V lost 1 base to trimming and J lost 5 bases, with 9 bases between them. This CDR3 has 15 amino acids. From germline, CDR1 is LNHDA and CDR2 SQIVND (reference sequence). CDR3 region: CASSIVRPDNSPLHF. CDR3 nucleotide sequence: TGTGCCAGTAGTATAGTTCGTCCCGATAATTCACCCCTCCACTTT.

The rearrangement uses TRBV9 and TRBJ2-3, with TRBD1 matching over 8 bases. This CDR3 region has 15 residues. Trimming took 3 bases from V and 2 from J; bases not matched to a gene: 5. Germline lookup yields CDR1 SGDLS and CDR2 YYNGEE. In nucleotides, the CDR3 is TGTGCCAGCAGCGAGGGGACAGGATTCACAGATACGCAGTATTTT. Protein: CASSEGTGFTDTQYF.

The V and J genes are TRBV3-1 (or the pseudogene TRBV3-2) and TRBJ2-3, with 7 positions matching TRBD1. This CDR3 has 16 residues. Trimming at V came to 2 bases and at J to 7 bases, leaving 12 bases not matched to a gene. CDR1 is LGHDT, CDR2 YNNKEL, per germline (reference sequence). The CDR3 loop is CASSQLLGQPGNTQYF. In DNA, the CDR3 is TGTGCCAGCAGCCAATTATTGGGACAGCCGGGGAATACGCAGTATTTT.

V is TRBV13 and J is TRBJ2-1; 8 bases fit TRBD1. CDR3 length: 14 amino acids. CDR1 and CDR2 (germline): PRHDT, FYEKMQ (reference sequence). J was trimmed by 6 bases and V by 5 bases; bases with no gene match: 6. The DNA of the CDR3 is TGTGCCAGCAGCCTACGACAGGGGTCCAATGAGCAGTTCTTC. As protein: CASSLRQGSNEQFF.

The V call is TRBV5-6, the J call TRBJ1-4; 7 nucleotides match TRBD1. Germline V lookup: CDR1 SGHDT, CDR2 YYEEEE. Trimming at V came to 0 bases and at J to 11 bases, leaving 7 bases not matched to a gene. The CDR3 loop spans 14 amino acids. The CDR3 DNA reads TGTGCCAGCAGCTTGGGAGGGGGCGAGGGGAAACTGTTTTTT. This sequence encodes CASSLGGGEGKLFF.

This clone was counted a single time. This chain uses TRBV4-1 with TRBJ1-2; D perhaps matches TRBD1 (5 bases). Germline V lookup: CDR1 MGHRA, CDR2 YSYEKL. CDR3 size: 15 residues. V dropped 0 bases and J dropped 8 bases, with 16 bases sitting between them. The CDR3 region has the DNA TGCGCCAGCAGCCAAGATATAGTAGGGGTCTACGGCTACACCTTC. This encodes CASSQDIVGVYGYTF.

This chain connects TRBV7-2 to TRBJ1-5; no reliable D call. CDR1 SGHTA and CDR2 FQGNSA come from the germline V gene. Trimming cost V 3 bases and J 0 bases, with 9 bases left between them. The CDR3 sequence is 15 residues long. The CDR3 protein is CASSLGIYSNQPQHF. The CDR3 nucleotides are TGTGCCAGCAGCTTGGGCATTTATAGCAATCAGCCCCAGCATTTT.

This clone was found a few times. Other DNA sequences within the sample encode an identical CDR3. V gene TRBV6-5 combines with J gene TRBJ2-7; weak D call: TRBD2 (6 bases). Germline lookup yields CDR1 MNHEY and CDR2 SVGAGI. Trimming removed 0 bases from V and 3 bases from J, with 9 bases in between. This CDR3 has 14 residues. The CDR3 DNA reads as TGTGCCAGCAGTTACTCGACCGGGGGCTACGAGCAGTACTTC. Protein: CASSYSTGGYEQYF.

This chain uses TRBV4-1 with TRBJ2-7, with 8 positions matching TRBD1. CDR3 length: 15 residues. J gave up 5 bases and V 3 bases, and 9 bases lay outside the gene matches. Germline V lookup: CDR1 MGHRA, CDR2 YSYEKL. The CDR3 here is CASSQTQTGAHEQYF. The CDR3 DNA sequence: TGCGCCAGCAGCCAGACCCAGACAGGGGCCCACGAGCAGTACTTC.

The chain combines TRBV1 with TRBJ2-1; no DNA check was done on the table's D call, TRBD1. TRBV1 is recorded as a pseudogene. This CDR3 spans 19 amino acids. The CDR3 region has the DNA TGCACCAGCAGCCAAGAGATACCCGACAGGCCGAGCTCCTACAATGAGCAGTTCTTC. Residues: CTSSQEIPDRPSSYNEQFF.

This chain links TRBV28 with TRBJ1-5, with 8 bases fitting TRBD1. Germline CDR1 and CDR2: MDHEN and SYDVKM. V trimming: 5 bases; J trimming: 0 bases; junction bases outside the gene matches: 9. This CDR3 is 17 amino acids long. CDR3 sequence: CASSAEGQAYSNQPQHF. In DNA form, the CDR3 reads TGTGCCAGCAGTGCGGAGGGACAGGCCTATAGCAATCAGCCCCAGCATTTT.

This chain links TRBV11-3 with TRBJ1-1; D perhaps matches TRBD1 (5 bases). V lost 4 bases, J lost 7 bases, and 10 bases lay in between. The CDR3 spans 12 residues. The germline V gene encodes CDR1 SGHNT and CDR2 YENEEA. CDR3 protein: CASSSTDNEAFF. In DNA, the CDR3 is TGTGCCAGCAGCTCGACAGACAATGAAGCTTTCTTT. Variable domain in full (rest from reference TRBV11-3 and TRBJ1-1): EAGVVQSPRYKIIEKKQPVAFWCNPISGHNTLYWYLQNLGQGPELLIRYENEEAVDDSQLPKDRFSAERLKGVDSTLKIQPAELGDSAVYLCASSSTDNEAFFGQGTRLTVV.

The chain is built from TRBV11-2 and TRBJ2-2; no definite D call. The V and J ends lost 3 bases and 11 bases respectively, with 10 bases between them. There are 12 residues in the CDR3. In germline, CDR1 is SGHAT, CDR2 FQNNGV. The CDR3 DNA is TGTGCCAGCAGCTTGATGGGCCAAGAGCTGTTTTTT. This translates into CASSLMGQELFF.

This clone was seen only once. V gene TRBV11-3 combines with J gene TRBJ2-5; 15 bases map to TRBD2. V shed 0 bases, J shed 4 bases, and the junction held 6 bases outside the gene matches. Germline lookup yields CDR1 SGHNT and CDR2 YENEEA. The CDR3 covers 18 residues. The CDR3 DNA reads TGTGCCAGCAGCTTAGATCTCGGGACTAGCGGGAGGCGAGAGACCCAGTACTTC. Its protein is CASSLDLGTSGRRETQYF.

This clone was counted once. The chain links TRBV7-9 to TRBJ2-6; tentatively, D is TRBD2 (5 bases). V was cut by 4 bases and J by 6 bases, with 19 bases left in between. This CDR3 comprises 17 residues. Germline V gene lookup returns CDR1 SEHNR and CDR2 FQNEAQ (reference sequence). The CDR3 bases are TGTGCCAGCAGCTCTAGCCGGCTACACGACGAGGCCAACGTCCTGACTTTC. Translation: CASSSSRLHDEANVLTF. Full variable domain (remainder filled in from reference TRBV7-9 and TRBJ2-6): DTGVSQNPRHKITKRGQNVTFRCDPISEHNRLYWYRQTLGQGPEFLTYFQNEAQLEKSRLLSDRFSAERPKGSFSTLEIQRTEQGDSAMYLCASSSSRLHDEANVLTFGAGSRLTVL.

DNA of the CDR3: TGTGCCAGCAGCGTTCAGGGGGCAATTTCATCTGGAAACACCATATATTTT. Protein sequence: CASSVQGAISSGNTIYF. The chain combines TRBV9 with TRBJ1-3; 8 nucleotides line up with TRBD1. Germline CDR1 reads SGDLS; CDR2 reads YYNGEE. The length of the CDR3 is 17 residues. The ends lost 2 bases at V and 1 base at J; junction bases unmatched: 8.

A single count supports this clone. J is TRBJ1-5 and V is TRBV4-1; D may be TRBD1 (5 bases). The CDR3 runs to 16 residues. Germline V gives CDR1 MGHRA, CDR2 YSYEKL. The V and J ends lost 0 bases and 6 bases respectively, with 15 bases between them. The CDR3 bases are TGCGCCAGCAGCCAAGATCTAGGAATAGGGGTTCAGCCCCAGCATTTT. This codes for CASSQDLGIGVQPQHF.

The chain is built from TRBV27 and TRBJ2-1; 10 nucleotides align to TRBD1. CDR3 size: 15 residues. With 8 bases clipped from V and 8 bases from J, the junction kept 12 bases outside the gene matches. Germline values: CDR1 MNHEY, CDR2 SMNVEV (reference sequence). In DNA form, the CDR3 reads TGTGCCAGCGAGAAAAGGGACAGGGGAAAACATGAGCAGTTCTTC. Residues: CASEKRDRGKHEQFF.

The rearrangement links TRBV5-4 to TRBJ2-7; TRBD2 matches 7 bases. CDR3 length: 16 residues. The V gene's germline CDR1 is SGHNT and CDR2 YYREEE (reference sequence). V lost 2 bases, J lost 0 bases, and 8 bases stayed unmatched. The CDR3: CASSFPSGVNSYEQYF. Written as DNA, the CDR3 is TGTGCCAGCAGCTTCCCTAGCGGAGTAAACTCCTACGAGCAGTACTTC.

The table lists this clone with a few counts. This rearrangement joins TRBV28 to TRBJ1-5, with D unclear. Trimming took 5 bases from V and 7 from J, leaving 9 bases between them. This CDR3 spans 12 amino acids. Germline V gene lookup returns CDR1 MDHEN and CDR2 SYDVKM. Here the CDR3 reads CASSTPFQPQHF. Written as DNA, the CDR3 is TGTGCCAGCAGTACACCGTTCCAGCCCCAGCATTTT.

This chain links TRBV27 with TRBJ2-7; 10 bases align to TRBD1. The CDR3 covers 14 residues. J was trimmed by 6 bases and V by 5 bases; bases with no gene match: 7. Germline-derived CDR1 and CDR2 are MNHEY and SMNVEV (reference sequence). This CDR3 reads CASSPRTGGGEQYF. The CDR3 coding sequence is TGTGCCAGCAGTCCCCGGACAGGGGGGGGCGAGCAGTACTTC.

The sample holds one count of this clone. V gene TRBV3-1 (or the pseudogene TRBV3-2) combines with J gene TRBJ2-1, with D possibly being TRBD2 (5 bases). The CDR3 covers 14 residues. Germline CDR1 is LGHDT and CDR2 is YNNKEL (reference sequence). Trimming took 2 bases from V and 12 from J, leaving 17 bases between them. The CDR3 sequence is CASSQTLEGQRQFF. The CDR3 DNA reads TGTGCCAGCAGCCAAACCTTAGAGGGCCAACGGCAGTTCTTC.